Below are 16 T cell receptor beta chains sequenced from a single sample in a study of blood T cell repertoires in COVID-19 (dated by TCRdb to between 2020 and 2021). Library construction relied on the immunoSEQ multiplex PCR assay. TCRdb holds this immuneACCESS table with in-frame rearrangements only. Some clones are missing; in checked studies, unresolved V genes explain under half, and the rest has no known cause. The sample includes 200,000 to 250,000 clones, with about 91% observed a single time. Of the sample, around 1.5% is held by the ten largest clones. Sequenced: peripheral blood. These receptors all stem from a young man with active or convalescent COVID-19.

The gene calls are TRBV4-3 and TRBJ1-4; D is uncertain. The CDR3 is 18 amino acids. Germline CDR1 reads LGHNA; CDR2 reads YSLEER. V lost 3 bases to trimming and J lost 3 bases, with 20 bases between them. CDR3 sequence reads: CASSQGAISLFANEKLFF. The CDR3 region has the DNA TGCGCCAGCAGCCAGGGAGCCATCAGTCTGTTTGCTAATGAAAAACTGTTTTTT.

The CDR3 sequence is CASSADRGRETQYF. CDR3 nucleotide sequence: TGTGCCAGTAGTGCGGACAGGGGGCGAGAGACCCAGTACTTC. V and J are TRBV19 and TRBJ2-5; TRBD1 agrees at 11 bases. Germline V gene data show CDR1 as LNHDA and CDR2 as SQIVND (reference sequence). This CDR3 region has 14 residues. V lost 5 bases to trimming and J lost 4 bases; unmatched junction nucleotides: 3.

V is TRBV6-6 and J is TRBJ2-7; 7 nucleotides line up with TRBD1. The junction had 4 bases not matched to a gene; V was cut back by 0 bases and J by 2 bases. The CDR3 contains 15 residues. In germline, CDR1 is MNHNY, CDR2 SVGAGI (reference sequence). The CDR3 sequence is CASSYSRDSPYEQYF. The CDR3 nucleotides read TGTGCCAGCAGTTACTCGAGGGACAGTCCCTACGAGCAGTACTTC.

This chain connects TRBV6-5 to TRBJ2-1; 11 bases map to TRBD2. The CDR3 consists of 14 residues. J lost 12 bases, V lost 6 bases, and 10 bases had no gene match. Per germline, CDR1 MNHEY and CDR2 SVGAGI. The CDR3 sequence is CASRATSGSLGQFF. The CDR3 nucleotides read TGTGCCAGCAGAGCCACTAGCGGGAGTTTAGGGCAGTTCTTC.

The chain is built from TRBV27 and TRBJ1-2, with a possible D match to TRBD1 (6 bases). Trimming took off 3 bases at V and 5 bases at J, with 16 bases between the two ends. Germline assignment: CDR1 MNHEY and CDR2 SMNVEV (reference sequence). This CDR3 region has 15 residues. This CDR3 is CASSFEPRGAYGYTF. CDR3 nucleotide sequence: TGTGCCAGCAGTTTCGAACCCAGGGGCGCGTATGGCTACACCTTC.

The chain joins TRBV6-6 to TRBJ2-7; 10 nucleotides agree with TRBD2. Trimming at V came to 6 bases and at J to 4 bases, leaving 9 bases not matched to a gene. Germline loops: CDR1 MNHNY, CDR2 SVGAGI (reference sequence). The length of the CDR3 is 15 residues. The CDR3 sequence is CASRNKREGPYEQYF. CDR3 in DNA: TGTGCCAGCAGAAACAAGCGGGAGGGCCCTTACGAGCAGTACTTC.

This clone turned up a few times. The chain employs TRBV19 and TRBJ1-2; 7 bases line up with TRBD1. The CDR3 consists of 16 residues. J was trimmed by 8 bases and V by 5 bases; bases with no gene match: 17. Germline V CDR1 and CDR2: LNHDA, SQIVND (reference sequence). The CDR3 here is CASSSHAGGLGGGYTF. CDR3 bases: TGTGCCAGTAGTTCCCACGCAGGGGGTCTGGGCGGCGGCTACACCTTC.

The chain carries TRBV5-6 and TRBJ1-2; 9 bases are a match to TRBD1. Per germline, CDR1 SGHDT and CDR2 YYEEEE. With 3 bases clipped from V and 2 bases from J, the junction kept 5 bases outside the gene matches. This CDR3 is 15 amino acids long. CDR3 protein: CASSWTGDVNYGYTF. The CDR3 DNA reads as TGTGCCAGCAGCTGGACAGGGGACGTCAACTATGGCTACACCTTC.

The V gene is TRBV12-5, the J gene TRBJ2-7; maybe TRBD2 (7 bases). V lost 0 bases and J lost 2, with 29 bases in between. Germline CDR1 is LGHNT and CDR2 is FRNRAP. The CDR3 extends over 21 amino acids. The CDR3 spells CASGLVLGTITRGVAPYEQYF. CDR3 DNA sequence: TGTGCTAGTGGTTTGGTACTTGGGACAATCACACGGGGGGTGGCTCCCTACGAGCAGTACTTC.

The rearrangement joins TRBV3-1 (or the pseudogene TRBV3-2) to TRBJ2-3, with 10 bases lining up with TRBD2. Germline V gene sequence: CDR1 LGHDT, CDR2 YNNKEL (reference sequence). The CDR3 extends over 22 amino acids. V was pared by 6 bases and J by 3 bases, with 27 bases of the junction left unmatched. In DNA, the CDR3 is TGTGCCAGCAGTCCACCTCCCGGGACACCTGTTTTGGGACTAGCGAGTACAGATACGCAGTATTTT. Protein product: CASSPPPGTPVLGLASTDTQYF.

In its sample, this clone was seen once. The DNA of the CDR3 is TGTGCCAGCAGTTACTCTGTGCCAGGAGGAACTAACTATGGCTACACCTTC. This translates into CASSYSVPGGTNYGYTF. V and J are TRBV6-2 or TRBV6-3 and TRBJ1-2; no clear D. CDR3 size: 17 residues. Germline V gene lookup returns CDR1 MNHEY and CDR2 SVGEGT. Trimming cost V 0 bases and J 0 bases, with 14 bases left between them.

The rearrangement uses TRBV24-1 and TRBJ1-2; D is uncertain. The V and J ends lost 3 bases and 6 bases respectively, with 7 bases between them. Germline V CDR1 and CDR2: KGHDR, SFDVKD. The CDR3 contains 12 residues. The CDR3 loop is CATSDPRDGYTF. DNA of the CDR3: TGTGCCACCAGTGATCCACGGGATGGCTACACCTTC.

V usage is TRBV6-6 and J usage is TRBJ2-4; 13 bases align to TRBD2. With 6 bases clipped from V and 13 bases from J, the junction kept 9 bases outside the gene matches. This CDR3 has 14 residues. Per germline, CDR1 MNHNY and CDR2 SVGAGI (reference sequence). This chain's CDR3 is CASRDGTSGITQYF. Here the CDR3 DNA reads TGTGCCAGCAGAGACGGGACTAGCGGGATCACCCAGTACTTC.

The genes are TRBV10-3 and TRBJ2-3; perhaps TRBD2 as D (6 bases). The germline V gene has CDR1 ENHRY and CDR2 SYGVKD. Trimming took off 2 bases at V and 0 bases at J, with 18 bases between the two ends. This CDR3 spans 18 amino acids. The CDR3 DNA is TGTGCCATCAGTGAGCCGAGAGGGACTGCAGTTAGCACAGATACGCAGTATTTT. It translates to CAISEPRGTAVSTDTQYF.

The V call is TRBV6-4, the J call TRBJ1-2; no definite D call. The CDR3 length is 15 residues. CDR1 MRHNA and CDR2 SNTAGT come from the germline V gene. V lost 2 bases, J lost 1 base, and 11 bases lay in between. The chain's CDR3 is CASSDTSGNNYGYTF. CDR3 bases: TGTGCCAGCAGTGACACCTCCGGGAATAACTATGGCTACACCTTC.

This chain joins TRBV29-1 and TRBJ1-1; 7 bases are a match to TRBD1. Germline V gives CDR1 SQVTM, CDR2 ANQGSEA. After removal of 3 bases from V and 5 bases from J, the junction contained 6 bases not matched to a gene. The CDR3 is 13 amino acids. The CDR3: CSVDDRAGTEAFF. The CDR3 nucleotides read TGCAGCGTTGACGACAGGGCCGGTACTGAAGCTTTCTTT.